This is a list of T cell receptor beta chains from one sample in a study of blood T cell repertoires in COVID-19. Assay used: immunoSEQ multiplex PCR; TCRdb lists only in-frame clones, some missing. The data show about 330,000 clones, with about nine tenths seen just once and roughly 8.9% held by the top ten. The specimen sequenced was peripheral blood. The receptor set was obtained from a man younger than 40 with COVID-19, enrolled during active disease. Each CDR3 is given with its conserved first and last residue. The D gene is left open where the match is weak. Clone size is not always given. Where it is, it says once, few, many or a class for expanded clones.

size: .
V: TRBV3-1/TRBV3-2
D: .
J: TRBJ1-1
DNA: TGTGCCAGCAGCCGATCCCCGGTCGGGGGGACTGAAGCTTTCTTT
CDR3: CASSRSPVGGTEAFF

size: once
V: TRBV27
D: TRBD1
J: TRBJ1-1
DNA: TGTGCCAGCAGTTTATTCGAATACAGGGGACGGAACACTGAAGCTTTCTTT
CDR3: CASSLFEYRGRNTEAFF

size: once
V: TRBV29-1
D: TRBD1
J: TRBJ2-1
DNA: TGCAGCGTCCGTTCGATTAGGACAGGGACTGACAATGAGCAGTTCTTC
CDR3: CSVRSIRTGTDNEQFF

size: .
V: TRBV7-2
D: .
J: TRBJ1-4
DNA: TGTGCCAGCAGGGACACAGGGTGGGAAAAACTGTTTTTT
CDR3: CASRDTGWEKLFF

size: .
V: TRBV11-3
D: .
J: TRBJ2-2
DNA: TGTGCCAGCAGCTTAGGAACGGTCGGGGAGCTGTTTTTT
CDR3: CASSLGTVGELFF

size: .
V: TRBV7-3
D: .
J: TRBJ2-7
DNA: TGTGCCAGCAGCTCAGCTTCGGAGTACGAGCAGTACTTC
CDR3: CASSSASEYEQYF

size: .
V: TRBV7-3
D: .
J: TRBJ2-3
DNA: TGTGCCAGCAGCGCGGGACTCTCCGCGGATACGCAGTATTTT
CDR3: CASSAGLSADTQYF

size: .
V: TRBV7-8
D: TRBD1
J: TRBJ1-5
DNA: TGTGCCAGCAGCTTAGAGGGGGCAGGGGGGCCTCAGCCCCAGCATTTT
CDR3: CASSLEGAGGPQPQHF

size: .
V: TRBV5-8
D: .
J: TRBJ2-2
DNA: TGTGCCAGCAGCCCTCGGGGTGTCGGGCAGAACACCGGGGAGCTGTTTTTT
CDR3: CASSPRGVGQNTGELFF

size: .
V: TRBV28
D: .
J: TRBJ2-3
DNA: TGTGCCAGCAGCTTACCCACGATTCCAAAGCGAGATACGCAGTATTTT
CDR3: CASSLPTIPKRDTQYF

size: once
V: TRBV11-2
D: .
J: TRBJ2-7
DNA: TGTGCCAGCAGCTTGGGGCGAGCCACGGAGCAGTACTTC
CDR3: CASSLGRATEQYF